The sequence of this T cell receptor beta chain was determined in a study of somatic mutations in cytotoxic T cells in rheumatoid arthritis. Study-wide findings and caveats: Antigens bound by the expanded CD8+ clones were not identified. Among rheumatoid arthritis patients, TRBV07 appeared slightly underrepresented, and this finding was left without any adjustment for multiple comparisons.

Assay used: immunoSEQ multiplex PCR; TCRdb lists only in-frame clones, some missing. The sample contains approximately 7,000 clones, 60% of which appear only once. Comment on this clone: Its specificity is unknown.

By positive magnetic bead selection, CD4+ and CD8+ cells were isolated, and their purity was checked by flow cytometry. V lost 4 bases and J 5 bases, leaving 12 bases between the germline ends. CDR3 length: 14 amino acids. From germline, CDR1 is SGHTS and CDR2 YDEGEE. The gene calls are TRBV5-8 and TRBJ2-2; D uncertain. This TCR was sampled from a woman between 40 and 50 years old in good health. Sequencing was carried out using CD8+ T cells sorted from blood. The CDR3 spells CASSQGWVTGELFF. The DNA of the CDR3 is TGTGCCAGCAGCCAAGGATGGGTAACCGGGGAGCTGTTTTTT.